The 2 T cell receptor beta chains given below trace back to one sample, sequenced in a study of CD8 T cells in Susac syndrome. Reverse transcription of about 0.45 to 1 ug RNA was performed with random hexamers. TCRdb reanalysed the immunoSEQ multiplex PCR reads using MiXCR and keeps one entry per CDR3 protein. Here the sample spans 200,000 or so distinct CDR3 sequences, 90% to 95% being singletons. The sequenced sample consisted of CD4+ T cells from PBMCs. Receptors originate from a human donor with multiple sclerosis.

This clonotype was recorded once. The chain has TRBV7-9 and TRBJ2-1, with D maybe TRBD2 (5 bases). Trimming removed 7 bases from V and 5 bases from J, with 18 bases in between. Germline V CDR1 and CDR2: SEHNR, FQNEAQ (reference sequence). The CDR3 runs 15 residues. The CDR3 loop is CASTSSSRVNNEQFF. DNA for the CDR3: TGTGCCAGCACCTCCTCCTCGCGGGTGAACAATGAGCAGTTCTTC. The variable domain in full, completed from reference TRBV7-9 and TRBJ2-1, reads DTGVSQNPRHKITKRGQNVTFRCDPISEHNRLYWYRQTLGQGPEFLTYFQNEAQLEKSRLLSDRFSAERPKGSFSTLEIQRTEQGDSAMYLCASTSSSRVNNEQFFGPGTRLTVL.

The chain is built from TRBV15 and TRBJ2-7; 7 bases are a match to TRBD1. This CDR3 spans 14 amino acids. The germline gives CDR1 LNHNV, CDR2 YYDKDF (reference sequence). The ends lost 2 bases at V and 3 bases at J; junction bases unmatched: 4. Written as DNA, the CDR3 is TGTGCCACCAGCAGACAGGGGGAAGTCTACGAGCAGTACTTC. Translated, it gives CATSRQGEVYEQYF.